This T cell receptor (beta chain) was identified in a study of T cell responses to AZD1222 COVID-19 vaccine. Germline V CDR1 and CDR2: ENHRY, SYGVKD. CDR3 length: 14 residues. V lost 4 bases and J lost 3, with 12 bases in between. Study conclusions and caveats: There were mostly white British donors and more females than males, and clonal diversity was possibly underestimated.

Only in-frame clones appear in the TCRdb table, and some are missing; sequencing was by immunoSEQ multiplex PCR. The sample carries fewer than 150,000 clones, 90% recorded once. Remarks on this clone: Its antigen is still unknown.

The sequence came from an adult in good health. The genes are TRBV10-3 and TRBJ1-1, with TRBD1 as a possible D gene (6 bases). Sequencing was performed on peripheral blood, taken on day 0 of AZD1222 vaccination. CDR3: CAISGPSGDTEAFF. The CDR3 bases are TGTGCCATCAGTGGACCTTCAGGGGACACTGAAGCTTTCTTT.